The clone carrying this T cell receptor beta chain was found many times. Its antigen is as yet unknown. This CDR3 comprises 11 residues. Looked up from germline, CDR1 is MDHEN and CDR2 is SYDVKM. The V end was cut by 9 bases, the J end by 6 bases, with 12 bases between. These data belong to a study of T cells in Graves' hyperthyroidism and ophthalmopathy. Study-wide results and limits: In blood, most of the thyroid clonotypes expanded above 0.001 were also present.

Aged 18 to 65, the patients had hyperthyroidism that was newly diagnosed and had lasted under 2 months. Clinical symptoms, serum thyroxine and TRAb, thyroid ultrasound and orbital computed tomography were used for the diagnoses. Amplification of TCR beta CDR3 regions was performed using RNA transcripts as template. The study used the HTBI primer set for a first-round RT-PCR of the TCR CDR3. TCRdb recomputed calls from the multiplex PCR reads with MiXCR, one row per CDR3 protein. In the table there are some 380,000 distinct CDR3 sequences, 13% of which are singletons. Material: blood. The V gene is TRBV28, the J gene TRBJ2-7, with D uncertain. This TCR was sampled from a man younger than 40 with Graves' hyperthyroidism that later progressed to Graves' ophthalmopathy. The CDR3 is CASCTRSEQYF. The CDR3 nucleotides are TGTGCCAGTTGTACGAGGAGCGAGCAGTACTTC.